The present T cell receptor (beta chain) was sequenced within a study of HIV-infected patients and healthy controls. The repertoire came from unfractionated whole blood and reflected all unsorted peripheral T cells. Alpha and beta constant-region primers primed reverse transcription of around 500 ng RNA. Separate chain-specific third strand synthesis with multiplexing indices produced the alpha and beta libraries. A roughly 20-cycle PCR with P5s and P7 primers followed a short adapter-adding first PCR. TCRdb redid the calling of the 5' RACE reads with MiXCR, one entry per CDR3 protein. This sample has 9,500 or so distinct CDR3 sequences, with roughly 5% found just once. V lost 1 base, J lost 10 bases, and 10 bases lay in between. The CDR3 has 12 amino acids. The germline V gene encodes CDR1 LNHDA and CDR2 SQIVND (reference sequence). This clonotype was detected ten times or more.

Here the sequenced sample was blood, taken before antiretroviral therapy. This sequence joins TRBV19 and TRBJ1-1; D remains unclear. This TCR was recovered from an adult with HIV infection. The CDR3 nucleotides read TGTGCCAGTAGTATAGGCGCGTCGGGAGCTTTCTTT. The encoded protein is CASSIGASGAFF.